Below are 17 T cell receptor beta chains sequenced from a single sample in a study of T cells after somatic rescue of genetic block. Assay: immunoSEQ multiplex PCR; the TCRdb copy retains only in-frame clones and omits some. The data hold fewer than 150,000 clones, with around nine tenths observed a single time. Specimen: peripheral blood mononuclear cells (PBMCs). These receptors all come from a young woman.

This clone was detected once. In nucleotides, the CDR3 is TGTGCCATCAGCCCAGAGATAAATGAGCAGTTCTTC. Translated, it gives CAISPEINEQFF. The rearrangement joins TRBV10-3 to TRBJ2-1; D ambiguous. V gave up 6 bases and J gave up 7 bases, with 10 bases separating them. CDR1 ENHRY and CDR2 SYGVKD come from the germline V gene. The CDR3 loop spans 12 amino acids.

This chain uses TRBV9 with TRBJ1-2; maybe TRBD1 (5 bases). The length of the CDR3 is 14 residues. V was pared by 0 bases and J by 4 bases, with 10 bases between. Per germline, CDR1 SGDLS and CDR2 YYNGEE. The CDR3 region has the DNA TGTGCCAGCAGCGTAGATAGGGACCCCTATGGCTACACCTTC. It yields the protein CASSVDRDPYGYTF.

This clone occurred a few times. The chain couples TRBV27 to TRBJ1-2; D may be TRBD1 (6 bases). CDR3 length: 14 amino acids. Per the germline V gene, CDR1 is MNHEY and CDR2 is SMNVEV (reference sequence). V shed 5 bases and J shed 6 bases, with 16 bases lying between them. CDR3 loop: CASSARGRDNGYTF. The CDR3 nucleotides read TGTGCCAGCAGTGCCAGAGGGAGGGACAATGGCTACACCTTC.

On this clone: Germline and junction disagree at one end, which may indicate a read error. The chain employs TRBV2 and TRBJ1-6, with D perhaps TRBD1 (5 bases). The CDR3 is 15 amino acids. CDR1 is SNHLY and CDR2 is FYNNEI in the germline V gene. As DNA, the CDR3 is TGTGCCAGCAGAGAAGACCGGGGGGGTAGTTCACCCCTCCACTTT. Translation gives CASREDRGGSSPLHF.

The rearrangement uses TRBV9 and TRBJ1-1; 7 nucleotides match TRBD1. CDR3 size: 16 residues. Germline assignment: CDR1 SGDLS and CDR2 YYNGEE. The V segment lost 4 bases and the J segment 6 bases; nucleotides outside the gene matches: 15. In nucleotides, the CDR3 is TGTGCCAGCAGCCCCTTGACAGGGTCGGTCCGCCCTGAAGCTTTCTTT. This gives the protein CASSPLTGSVRPEAFF.

This sequence joins TRBV18 and TRBJ1-2; D unclear. CDR1 and CDR2 (germline): KGHSH, LQKENI. The CDR3 has 15 amino acids. V was pared by 3 bases and J by 6 bases, with 17 bases between. CDR3 bases: TGTGCCAGCTCACCCCTCCCCAGTACCCCGGATGGCTACACCTTC. As protein: CASSPLPSTPDGYTF.

This chain joins TRBV7-8 and TRBJ2-5; 9 nucleotides align to TRBD2. Per germline, CDR1 SGHVS and CDR2 FQNEAQ. The CDR3 totals 16 residues. Trimming at V came to 6 bases and at J to 2 bases, leaving 10 bases not matched to a gene. Written as DNA, the CDR3 is TGTGCCAGCAGGCACTCTGGGACTAGCTCTCAAGAGACCCAGTACTTC. The encoded protein is CASRHSGTSSQETQYF. Looking up the rest from reference TRBV7-8 and TRBJ2-5 gives the full variable domain: GAGVSQSPRYKVAKRGQDVALRCDPISGHVSLFWYQQALGQGPEFLTYFQNEAQLDKSGLPSDRFFAERPEGSVSTLKIQRTQQEDSAVYLCASRHSGTSSQETQYFGPGTRLLVL.

V and J are TRBV19 and TRBJ1-5; D possibly corresponds to TRBD1 (6 bases). From germline, CDR1 is LNHDA and CDR2 SQIVND (reference sequence). This CDR3 contains 14 residues. V lost 5 bases and J lost 3, with 11 bases in between. The CDR3 protein is CASSPRGNNQPQHF. CDR3 DNA sequence: TGTGCCAGTAGTCCCAGGGGTAACAATCAGCCCCAGCATTTT.

This clone appeared once. This chain links TRBV19 with TRBJ1-1; D is possibly TRBD1 (5 bases). This CDR3 has 13 amino acids. The V gene lost 8 bases and the J gene lost 0 bases, with 10 bases spanning the gap. Germline V gives CDR1 LNHDA, CDR2 SQIVND (reference sequence). CDR3 in DNA: TGTGCCAGTGCAGACAGTTTGAACACTGAAGCTTTCTTT. Residues: CASADSLNTEAFF.

This chain joins TRBV18 and TRBJ2-3; D gene ambiguous. This CDR3 has 12 amino acids. The germline V gene encodes CDR1 KGHSH and CDR2 LQKENI. V was cut by 2 bases and J by 2 bases, with 2 bases left in between. The CDR3 is CASSPITDTQYF. CDR3 bases: TGTGCCAGCTCACCAATCACAGATACGCAGTATTTT.

The V gene is TRBV10-3, the J gene TRBJ1-2, with 8 bases that match TRBD1. The CDR3 extends over 13 amino acids. Trimming at V came to 6 bases and at J to 4 bases, leaving 4 bases not matched to a gene. Germline V CDR1 and CDR2: ENHRY, SYGVKD. Here the CDR3 DNA reads TGTGCCATCAGGGACAGGGCTGCCTATGGCTACACCTTC. It yields the protein CAIRDRAAYGYTF.

The rearrangement uses TRBV15 and TRBJ1-2; tentatively, D is TRBD1 (5 bases). The CDR3 runs to 13 residues. V was pared by 3 bases and J by 4 bases, with 9 bases between. CDR1 is LNHNV and CDR2 is YYDKDF in the germline V gene (reference sequence). This CDR3 reads CATSSGATYGYTF. DNA for the CDR3: TGTGCCACCAGCAGCGGGGCCACCTATGGCTACACCTTC.

CDR3 sequence reads: CASSRKQGVGNTIYF. CDR3 DNA: TGTGCCAGCAGCAGAAAACAGGGGGTTGGAAACACCATATATTTT. V usage is TRBV5-4 and J usage is TRBJ1-3; 8 nucleotides line up with TRBD1. The germline CDR1 and CDR2 sequences are SGHNT and YYREEE (reference sequence). The CDR3 sequence is 15 residues long. With V trimmed by 4 bases and J by 3 bases, 6 bases remained unmatched.

The chain combines TRBV19 with TRBJ1-3; D possibly corresponds to TRBD1 (6 bases). Between the trimmed V and J ends, which lost 3 bases and 3 bases, there was a span of 15 bases. From germline, CDR1 is LNHDA and CDR2 SQIVND (reference sequence). The CDR3 runs to 16 residues. Written as DNA, the CDR3 is TGTGCCAGTAGTATGCGCCCCGGACAGATTGGAAACACCATATATTTT. Protein sequence: CASSMRPGQIGNTIYF.

The chain is built from TRBV5-1 and TRBJ2-3; 15 nucleotides line up with TRBD2. CDR1 and CDR2 from the germline V gene are SGHRS and YFSETQ. The CDR3 has 15 residues. After removal of 5 bases from V and 3 bases from J, the junction contained 1 base not matched to a gene. Written as DNA, the CDR3 is TGCGCCAGCAGAGGACTAGCGGGGGGGACAGATACGCAGTATTTT. Translation gives CASRGLAGGTDTQYF.

The rearrangement joins TRBV5-4 to TRBJ1-2; 9 nucleotides match TRBD1. CDR1 SGHNT and CDR2 YYREEE come from the germline V gene (reference sequence). J was trimmed by 4 bases and V by 3 bases; bases with no gene match: 4. This CDR3 is built from 14 residues. The CDR3 region is CASSWGQGFYGYTF. In DNA, the CDR3 is TGTGCCAGCAGCTGGGGACAGGGTTTCTATGGCTACACCTTC. The full variable domain, with the rest looked up from reference TRBV5-4 and TRBJ1-2, is ETGVTQSPTHLIKTRGQQVTLRCSSQSGHNTVSWYQQALGQGPQFIFQYYREEENGRGNFPPRFSGLQFPNYSSELNVNALELDDSALYLCASSWGQGFYGYTFGSGTRLTVV.

The V and J genes are TRBV27 and TRBJ2-1; D is possibly TRBD2 (6 bases). Deletions cut 5 bases from V and 9 bases from J, with 20 bases between. This CDR3 spans 15 amino acids. Per germline, CDR1 MNHEY and CDR2 SMNVEV (reference sequence). CDR3 sequence: CASSLGGGLLGEQFF. The CDR3 region has the DNA TGTGCCAGCAGTCTTGGGGGAGGACTCCTAGGTGAGCAGTTCTTC.